This record concerns one T cell receptor beta chain sequence. The antigen is undetermined. The length of the CDR3 is 16 residues. Germline V gives CDR1 DFQATT, CDR2 SNEGSKA (reference sequence). V was clipped by 0 bases and J by 0 bases, with 12 bases between them. This specimen comes from a study of early T cells in non-severe SARS-CoV-2 infection. About the research overall: Sequenced material consisted of bulk RNA (from unsorted whole blood), and chains were unpaired. Study-wide findings and caveats: Missing private and CD4 specificities, VDJdb matching favored anti-spike CD8 responses.

The protocol attached unique molecular identifiers to individual cDNA molecules. TCRdb ran MiXCR on the 5' RACE reads and lists one entry per CDR3 protein. Counted here are some 31,000 distinct CDR3 sequences, 5.7% occurring once; the ten biggest clones make up roughly 5.7%. The material sequenced was whole blood. The receptor's source is an adult who was a healthcare worker with PCR-confirmed SARS-CoV-2 infection or an uninfected control (not recorded which). The rearrangement uses TRBV20-1 and TRBJ1-3; D is undetermined. The CDR3 DNA sequence: TGCAGTGCTAGAGATCCGGCGGCTGGCTCTGGAAACACCATATATTTT. This encodes CSARDPAAGSGNTIYF.